These 4 T cell receptor beta chains came from one sample sequenced in a study of blood T cell repertoires in COVID-19. Generated by immunoSEQ multiplex PCR, the TCRdb table keeps only in-frame clones and is missing some. The table has about 120,000 clones, approximately 87% seen once. Sequences were obtained from peripheral blood. The receptors shown here come from a man aged 70 or older who had recovered from COVID-19.

This clone was found a few times. The chain joins TRBV28 to TRBJ1-1; D is possibly TRBD1 (5 bases). V was cut by 10 bases and J by 3 bases, with 12 bases left in between. Germline-derived CDR1 and CDR2 are MDHEN and SYDVKM. There are 12 residues in the CDR3. CDR3 residues: CAIGSGDTEAFF. CDR3 in DNA: TGTGCCATAGGCTCGGGGGACACTGAAGCTTTCTTT.

The chain couples TRBV5-8 to TRBJ1-4; no clear D gene. V was pared by 7 bases and J by 0 bases, with 13 bases between. CDR3 length equals 15 residues. The germline V gene has CDR1 SGHTS and CDR2 YDEGEE. In DNA, the CDR3 is TGTGCCAGCTCCCGACGGAGTGCAACTAATGAAAAACTGTTTTTT. Its translation is CASSRRSATNEKLFF.

This clone was seen at least ten times. The chain has TRBV4-2 and TRBJ2-1, with 9 bases that match TRBD2. Losses at the gene ends were 3 bases for V and 9 bases for J; bases not matched to a gene: 6. This CDR3 has 14 residues. In germline, CDR1 is LGHNA, CDR2 YNFKEQ. Here the CDR3 DNA reads TGTGCCAGCAGCCAGTTGGGACTAGCCGGTGAGCAGTTCTTC. The encoded protein is CASSQLGLAGEQFF.

Concerning this clone: Other DNA sequences of this sample code for an identical CDR3. The V gene is TRBV28, the J gene TRBJ1-2; D possibly corresponds to TRBD1 (5 bases). V dropped 4 bases and J dropped 7 bases, with 7 bases sitting between them. The V gene's germline CDR1 is MDHEN and CDR2 SYDVKM. The CDR3 spans 11 residues. The CDR3: CASSSRGGYTF. In DNA form, the CDR3 reads TGTGCCAGCAGTTCAAGGGGTGGCTACACCTTC.